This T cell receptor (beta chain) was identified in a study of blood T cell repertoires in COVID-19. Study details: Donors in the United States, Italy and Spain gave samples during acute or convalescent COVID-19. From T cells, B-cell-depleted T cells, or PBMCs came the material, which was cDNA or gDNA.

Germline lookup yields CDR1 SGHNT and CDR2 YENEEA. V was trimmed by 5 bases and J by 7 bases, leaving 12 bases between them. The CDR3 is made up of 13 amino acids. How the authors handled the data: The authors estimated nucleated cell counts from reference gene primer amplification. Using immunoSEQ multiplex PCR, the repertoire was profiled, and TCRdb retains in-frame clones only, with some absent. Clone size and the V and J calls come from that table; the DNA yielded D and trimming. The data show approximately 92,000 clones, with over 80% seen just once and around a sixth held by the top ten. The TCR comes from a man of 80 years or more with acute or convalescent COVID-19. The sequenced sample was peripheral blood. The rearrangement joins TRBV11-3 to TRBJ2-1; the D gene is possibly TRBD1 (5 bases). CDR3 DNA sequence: TGTGCCAGCAGCCCAGGGCTCATTAATGAGCAGTTCTTC. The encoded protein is CASSPGLINEQFF.